This passage covers 17 T cell receptor beta chains from one sample sequenced in a study of T cell repertoires in cytomegalovirus infection (dated by TCRdb to between 2018 and 2021). Instrument used: Illumina HiSeq 1500. TCRdb reprocessed the public reads (quality trimming at Q25 with fastp, clone calling with MiXCR) and kept in-frame beta chains. CDR3 protein duplicates are merged, each entry listing the most common genes and DNA. The sample has 100,000 to 120,000 distinct CDR3 sequences on record, roughly 30% of them singletons. The top ten constitute more than 35% of the sample. The sample's treatment or condition, from its label and the paper: in vitro stimulation with specific CMV peptide epitopes to enrich CMV-specific T cells. Their target antigens are unknown. Sequences were derived from CD8+ T cells from cultured PBMCs, sampled from culture after CMV antigen stimulation. These receptors were obtained from a human donor in good health (CMV status not recorded). Some clones in this sample may be carry-over from other donors' samples.

The table lists this clonotype with a few counts. V and J are TRBV7-2 and TRBJ2-7; TRBD1 aligns across 10 bases. CDR1 and CDR2 (germline): SGHTA, FQGNSA. V lost 1 base to trimming and J lost 6 bases; unmatched junction nucleotides: 6. The CDR3 spans 15 residues. In nucleotides, the CDR3 is TGTGCCAGCAGCTTAGTGGGACAGGGGTGGTCCGAGCAGTACTTC. Amino acid sequence: CASSLVGQGWSEQYF.

The rearrangement links TRBV28 to TRBJ2-7, with 11 positions matching TRBD2. V lost 6 bases and J lost 4; bases outside the gene matches: 8. Looked up from germline, CDR1 is MDHEN and CDR2 is SYDVKM. The CDR3 contains 15 residues. The CDR3 coding sequence is TGTGCCAGCAGGAGACTAGCGGGGAGGACTTACGAGCAGTACTTC. Its protein product is CASRRLAGRTYEQYF.

This clonotype was detected only a few times. The rearrangement uses TRBV19 and TRBJ2-1, with TRBD1 matching 8 bases. The ends lost 1 base at V and 9 bases at J; junction bases unmatched: 20. The CDR3 runs 19 residues. Germline CDR1 is LNHDA and CDR2 is SQIVND (reference sequence). The CDR3: CASSIVVRDTPRQGFEQFF. CDR3 nucleotides: TGTGCCAGTAGTATAGTGGTGAGGGACACCCCACGACAGGGGTTTGAGCAGTTCTTC.

J is TRBJ2-7 and V is TRBV20-1, with a tentative D call TRBD1 (6 bases). V gave up 0 bases and J gave up 0 bases, with 12 bases separating them. The CDR3 is 15 amino acids. Germline V gives CDR1 DFQATT, CDR2 SNEGSKA (reference sequence). DNA of the CDR3: TGCAGTGCTAGAGATCTTGGGGGCAGCTCCTACGAGCAGTACTTC. As protein: CSARDLGGSSYEQYF.

Regarding this clonotype: Given a much more abundant clone one base away, this may be a read error. The chain joins TRBV7-2 to TRBJ2-2; tentative D call: TRBD2 (6 bases). Per germline, CDR1 SGHTA and CDR2 FQGNSA. The CDR3 extends over 13 amino acids. The CDR3 reads CASSWRGTGELLF. Here the CDR3 DNA reads TGTGCCAGCAGCTGGCGGGGTACCGGGGAGCTGCTTTTT.

The chain recombines TRBV2 with TRBJ1-2; 10 bases map to TRBD1. The CDR3 runs to 15 residues. Germline trimming cut 7 bases from V and 2 bases from J; bases unmatched to any gene: 7. Germline loops: CDR1 SNHLY, CDR2 FYNNEI. The CDR3 sequence is CASKPPGQGNYGYTF. As DNA, the CDR3 is TGTGCCAGCAAGCCCCCGGGACAGGGGAACTATGGCTACACCTTC.

The genes are TRBV6-1 and TRBJ1-2; weak D call: TRBD1 (6 bases). The CDR3 length is 15 residues. Trimming removed 2 bases at V and 1 base at J, with 11 bases between. The germline gives CDR1 MNHNS, CDR2 SASEGT. Here the CDR3 reads CASSESWGLNYGYTF. The CDR3 DNA follows: TGTGCCAGCAGTGAATCCTGGGGGCTTAACTATGGCTACACCTTC.

With respect to this clonotype: Since a much larger clone is just one base distant, this may be a read error. CDR3 loop: CASSRPNTEAFF. The CDR3 DNA sequence: TGTGCCAGCAGCCGCCCGAACACTGAAGCTTTCTTT. The chain recombines TRBV7-9 with TRBJ1-1; the D is unclear. The CDR3 length is 12 residues. Germline lookup yields CDR1 SEHNR and CDR2 FQNEAQ (reference sequence). V lost 5 bases, J lost 1 base, and 5 bases lay in between. The full variable domain, completed using reference TRBV7-9 and TRBJ1-1, is DTGVSQNPRHKITKRGQNVTFRCDPISEHNRLYWYRQTLGQGPEFLTYFQNEAQLEKSRLLSDRFSAERPKGSFSTLEIQRTEQGDSAMYLCASSRPNTEAFFGQGTRLTVV.

The gene calls are TRBV7-9 and TRBJ2-3, with a tentative D call TRBD1 (5 bases). Per the germline V gene, CDR1 is SEHNR and CDR2 is FQNEAQ (reference sequence). The CDR3 spans 23 residues. Trimming took off 5 bases at V and 2 bases at J, with 38 bases between the two ends. CDR3 residues: CASSLPPDIRSAPTGSHTDTQYF. The CDR3 region has the DNA TGTGCCAGCAGCCTGCCCCCCGACATTAGGTCGGCGCCCACAGGTTCCCACACAGATACGCAGTATTTT.

The chain uses TRBV20-1 and TRBJ1-5; 8 nucleotides align to TRBD1. CDR3 size: 17 residues. CDR1 and CDR2 from the germline V gene are DFQATT and SNEGSKA (reference sequence). The V and J ends lost 6 bases and 4 bases, in that order; junction bases with no gene match: 17. Here the CDR3 DNA reads TGCAGTGCAGAAAACCAGGGGGCCACACGAGGGAATCAGCCCCAGCATTTT. Translating gives CSAENQGATRGNQPQHF.

This clonotype showed up just a few times. The rearrangement links TRBV7-8 to TRBJ2-3; D is perhaps TRBD2 (5 bases). The V and J ends lost 2 bases and 3 bases respectively, with 12 bases between them. Per germline, CDR1 SGHVS and CDR2 FQNEAQ. The CDR3 contains 15 residues. DNA of the CDR3: TGTGCCAGCAGCTTAAACTCACGGGGAACAGATACGCAGTATTTT. Translating gives CASSLNSRGTDTQYF.

V and J are TRBV6-6 and TRBJ2-4, with TRBD2 matching 11 bases. Germline values: CDR1 MNHNY, CDR2 SVGAGI (reference sequence). Trimming removed 6 bases from V and 3 bases from J; junction bases left unmatched: 16. CDR3 length: 19 amino acids. The chain's CDR3 is CASRGLWLAGGPDKNIQYF. CDR3 DNA: TGTGCCAGCAGGGGATTATGGCTAGCGGGGGGACCAGACAAAAACATTCAGTACTTC.

J is TRBJ2-1 and V is TRBV5-6; D possibly corresponds to TRBD1 (6 bases). This CDR3 spans 16 amino acids. The V and J ends lost 3 bases and 0 bases respectively, with 13 bases between them. The germline CDR1 and CDR2 sequences are SGHDT and YYEEEE. The CDR3 DNA sequence: TGTGCCAGCAGCTCCAGGCAGGGGAGCTCCTACAATGAGCAGTTCTTC. Its translation is CASSSRQGSSYNEQFF. Variable domain in full (rest from reference TRBV5-6 and TRBJ2-1): DAGVTQSPTHLIKTRGQQVTLRCSPKSGHDTVSWYQQALGQGPQFIFQYYEEEERQRGNFPDRFSGHQFPNYSSELNVNALLLGDSALYLCASSSRQGSSYNEQFFGPGTRLTVL.

V is TRBV20-1 and J is TRBJ2-5, with TRBD2 matching 13 bases. V shed 5 bases, J shed 1 base, and the junction held 10 bases outside the gene matches. Germline V gives CDR1 DFQATT, CDR2 SNEGSKA (reference sequence). This CDR3 comprises 17 residues. CDR3 region: CSAPPGLAGRLQETQYF. DNA for the CDR3: TGCAGTGCTCCTCCGGGACTAGCGGGGAGACTCCAAGAGACCCAGTACTTC.

As to this clonotype: This may come from a read error, since a much larger clone is one base off. The chain links TRBV3-1 to TRBJ2-3; 15 bases are shared with TRBD2. Germline CDR1 LGHDT, CDR2 YNNKEL (reference sequence). The CDR3 covers 19 residues. CDR3 coding DNA: TGTGCCAGCAGCCCCGGACTAGCGGGGGGGCCGACAGTCACAGATATGCAGTATTTT. Its protein product is CASSPGLAGGPTVTDMQYF.

In this sample, this clonotype turned up a few times. For the CDR3, the DNA is TGTGCCAGCAGCTTAGCGGGGTCGGAAGCTTTCTTT. Translated: CASSLAGSEAFF. The rearrangement joins TRBV7-9 to TRBJ1-1, with unresolved D. V lost 0 bases to trimming and J lost 8 bases, with 7 bases between them. The length of the CDR3 is 12 residues. Germline V gives CDR1 SEHNR, CDR2 FQNEAQ (reference sequence).

This clonotype was seen once. This rearrangement joins TRBV29-1 to TRBJ2-3; D unclear. V was pared by 6 bases and J by 5 bases, with 9 bases between. Germline CDR1 SQVTM, CDR2 ANQGSEA. The CDR3 runs to 11 residues. The CDR3 sequence: CSVPREDTQYF. CDR3 bases: TGCAGCGTGCCCCGCGAAGATACGCAGTATTTT.